This T cell receptor beta chain was obtained from a study of long-term antiretroviral therapy in people with HIV. The CDR3 is 14 amino acids. Germline lookup yields CDR1 SGHNT and CDR2 YYREEE (reference sequence). Trimming cost V 5 bases and J 6 bases; bases outside gene matches: 1. Remarks on this clone: What it binds is unknown.

All participants with HIV were treated in the United States. Version v3.0 of the immunoSEQ assay ran at survey level. Sequencing was performed with immunoSEQ multiplex PCR; in TCRdb, only in-frame clones are kept and a portion is missing. The data hold 30,000 to 35,000 clones, with under 85% observed a single time. Study outcomes and limitations: Versus controls, repertoires in people with HIV had narrower CDR3 length ranges. Blood collection from about 2004 to 2017 possibly occurred under older ART regimens. Even long-term ART left TRB diversity below transplant donor controls, despite gains.

The clonotype was recovered from a man aged 45-60 years with HIV. The sample was unsorted PBMCs, taken 3 years after starting antiretroviral therapy. The chain employs TRBV5-4 and TRBJ2-1; 14 bases line up with TRBD2. CDR3 DNA: TGTGCCAGCAGGGGACTAGCGGGAGTCAATGAGCAGTTCTTC. Translated, it gives CASRGLAGVNEQFF.